Listed below are T cell receptor beta chains from one sample, sequenced in a study of cytomegalovirus exposure and HLA in healthy donors. The method was immunoSEQ multiplex PCR; TCRdb's version includes in-frame clones alone and lacks a portion of them. The sample holds roughly 50,000 clones, over 85% seen once. Material for sequencing was PBMCs. These receptors were collected from a man aged 18 to 30 in good health and CMV-seronegative. The CDR3 runs from the conserved cysteine through the conserved F or W.

V gene: TRBV7-8; J gene: TRBJ2-3; CDR3 protein: CASSFPRTSGGTDTQYF
V gene: TRBV28; J gene: TRBJ2-7; CDR3 protein: CASSLRVGTGTYEQYF
V gene: TRBV21-1; J gene: TRBJ1-5; CDR3 protein: CASSKVGAVQPQHF
V gene: TRBV30; J gene: TRBJ1-1; CDR3 protein: CAWKNSPGDTEAFF
V gene: TRBV4-3; J gene: TRBJ2-1; CDR3 protein: CASSQVWGLAGLGVNEQFF
V gene: TRBV27; J gene: TRBJ2-1; CDR3 protein: CASRPAQGIYNEQFF
V gene: TRBV11-2; J gene: TRBJ2-5; CDR3 protein: CASSPPAESSEVTQYF
V gene: TRBV2; J gene: TRBJ1-2; CDR3 protein: CASSDLRGNGYTF
V gene: TRBV28; J gene: TRBJ2-7; CDR3 protein: CASRSTQGFYEQYF
V gene: TRBV28; J gene: TRBJ1-1; CDR3 protein: CASSLSGAPNTEAFF
V gene: TRBV18; J gene: TRBJ2-1; CDR3 protein: CASSLLAASYNEQFF
V gene: TRBV14; J gene: TRBJ2-3; CDR3 protein: CASSHSAGTDTQYF
V gene: TRBV2; J gene: TRBJ2-7; CDR3 protein: CASGKRFYEQYF
V gene: TRBV5-1; J gene: TRBJ2-1; CDR3 protein: CASSLEQYNEQFF
V gene: TRBV6-5; J gene: TRBJ1-3; CDR3 protein: CASSPSLGGNTIYF
V gene: TRBV5-4; J gene: TRBJ2-7; CDR3 protein: CASSTGLAGPTSYEQYF
V gene: TRBV28; J gene: TRBJ2-7; CDR3 protein: CASSLISDANEQYF
V gene: TRBV18; J gene: TRBJ2-7; CDR3 protein: CASSPVSYEQYF
V gene: TRBV14; J gene: TRBJ2-7; CDR3 protein: CASSPRLGLAGATAYEQYF